The present TCR beta chain was sequenced within a study of T cells in Graves' hyperthyroidism and ophthalmopathy. In the case of this clonotype: Just one base apart from a much larger clone, this may be a read error. The CDR3 end shows no conserved phenylalanine or tryptophan, and so a read error is likely.

This CDR3 spans 14 amino acids. Trimming at V came to 3 bases and at J to 5 bases, leaving 2 bases not matched to a gene. Germline CDR1 is DFQATT and CDR2 is SNEGSKA (reference sequence). The source material, RNA transcripts, was used to amplify TCR beta CDR3 regions. RT-PCR in the first round (using the HTBI primer set) targeted the TCR CDR3. TCRdb recomputed calls from the multiplex PCR reads with MiXCR, one row per CDR3 protein. This table holds about 46,000 distinct CDR3 sequences, around 45% found once. The sample taken for sequencing was peripheral blood or thyroid tissue (not recorded which). The receptor comes from a woman in her forties or fifties with Graves' hyperthyroidism. The rearrangement links TRBV20-1 to TRBJ2-5; TRBD2 aligns across 14 bases. CDR3 coding DNA: TGCAGTGCTAGTGGACTAGCGGGAGGCGAGACCCAGTACTAC. It codes for CSASGLAGGETQYY.